This passage covers 32 T cell receptor beta chains from one sample sequenced in a study of T cells in Graves' hyperthyroidism and ophthalmopathy. Researchers took RNA transcripts and amplified the TCR beta CDR3 regions from them. HTBI primers drove first-round RT-PCR of the TCR CDR3. TCRdb re-called the multiplex PCR reads with MiXCR, one entry per CDR3 protein. The sample includes roughly 510,000 distinct CDR3 sequences, 40% to 55% seen only once; the top ten take around two fifths. The sequenced material came from peripheral blood or thyroid tissue (not recorded which). Receptors were obtained from an adult woman with Graves' disease, either hyperthyroidism or ophthalmopathy (not recorded which).

This chain links TRBV29-1 with TRBJ1-1; D may be TRBD1 (6 bases). Germline V CDR1 and CDR2: SQVTM, ANQGSEA. CDR3 size: 12 residues. V lost 8 bases and J 8 bases, leaving 18 bases between the germline ends. The CDR3 bases are TGCAGCAGCCAAGGGGGTAGGCCGGAAGCTTTCTTT. Its protein product is CSSQGGRPEAFF.

V is TRBV7-2 and J is TRBJ2-5; 9 positions agree with TRBD2. Trimming took 3 bases from V and 10 from J; bases not matched to a gene: 3. From germline, CDR1 is SGHTA and CDR2 FQGNSA. The CDR3 is 12 amino acids. In DNA, the CDR3 is TGTGCCAGCAGCTTGCGGGAGGGGGACCAGTACTTC. This sequence encodes CASSLREGDQYF.

In this sample, this clonotype turned up many times. The rearrangement links TRBV10-3 to TRBJ1-2, with D uncertain. This CDR3 has 16 amino acids. Looked up from germline, CDR1 is ENHRY and CDR2 is SYGVKD. Trimming left V 2 bases short and J 4 bases short, with 17 bases between. The DNA of the CDR3 is TGTGCCATCAGTGAGGTGCCAGGCTCGAGTTCCTATGGCTACACCTTC. Translated: CAISEVPGSSSYGYTF.

The rearrangement joins TRBV10-1 to TRBJ1-2, with 7 bases aligning to TRBD1. CDR1 and CDR2 (germline): WNHNN, SYGVQD (reference sequence). The CDR3 is 14 amino acids. J gave up 2 bases and V 0 bases, and 0 bases lay outside the gene matches. CDR3 sequence: CASSESDRNYGYTF. The CDR3 region has the DNA TGCGCCAGCAGTGAGTCGGACAGGAACTATGGCTACACCTTC.

The chain has TRBV18 and TRBJ1-1; D unclear. The V and J ends lost 0 bases and 7 bases respectively, with 6 bases between them. Germline lookup yields CDR1 KGHSH and CDR2 LQKENI. There are 12 residues in the CDR3. CDR3: CASSPPGNEAFF. The CDR3 region has the DNA TGTGCCAGCTCACCACCAGGGAATGAAGCTTTCTTT.

This clonotype was counted a few times. The chain couples TRBV5-1 to TRBJ1-2, with D unclear. V was cut by 0 bases and J by 8 bases, with 11 bases left in between. CDR1 SGHRS and CDR2 YFSETQ come from the germline V gene. The CDR3 extends over 13 amino acids. This CDR3 reads CASSLDRPGGYTF. In nucleotides, the CDR3 is TGCGCCAGCAGCTTGGATCGGCCTGGCGGCTACACCTTC.

This sequence joins TRBV24-1 and TRBJ2-6; the D gene is possibly TRBD1 (6 bases). Germline V gene lookup returns CDR1 KGHDR and CDR2 SFDVKD. The ends were cut back, 4 bases at V and 4 bases at J, with 19 bases in the middle. The CDR3 totals 18 residues. The CDR3 DNA reads as TGTGCCACCAGTGACCCCACTTATGAAACAGGGGGGGCCAACGTCCTGACTTTC. Translation gives CATSDPTYETGGANVLTF.

This clonotype appeared many times. The chain recombines TRBV7-2 with TRBJ2-7; 8 nucleotides match TRBD1. CDR1 SGHTA and CDR2 FQGNSA come from the germline V gene. The junction had 7 bases not matched to a gene; V was cut back by 5 bases and J by 1 base. The CDR3 covers 15 residues. CDR3 region: CASSGRTGLSYEQYF. The CDR3 DNA is TGTGCCAGCAGCGGAAGGACAGGGCTATCCTACGAGCAGTACTTC.

The chain employs TRBV7-8 and TRBJ2-6; 7 bases fit TRBD1. V dropped 5 bases and J dropped 1; count of bases not matched to a gene: 11. CDR3 length equals 18 residues. CDR1 and CDR2 (germline): SGHVS, FQNEAQ. This CDR3 is CASSPVPGQQSGANVLTF. The CDR3 DNA follows: TGTGCCAGCAGCCCTGTTCCGGGACAGCAGTCTGGGGCCAACGTCCTGACTTTC.

The J gene is TRBJ1-2, the V gene TRBV28; D is uncertain. The CDR3 covers 13 residues. With 2 bases removed from V and 6 bases from J, the gap between germline ends came to 10 bases. CDR1 and CDR2 (germline): MDHEN, SYDVKM. DNA for the CDR3: TGTGCCAGCAGTTTAGCGGGGAGGCATGGCTACACCTTC. The encoded protein is CASSLAGRHGYTF.

The rearrangement links TRBV10-2 to TRBJ1-6, with TRBD1 matching 8 bases. Germline V gene sequence: CDR1 WSHSY, CDR2 SAAADI. The CDR3 is 14 amino acids. The ends lost 9 bases at V and 7 bases at J; junction bases unmatched: 8. The CDR3 sequence is CARAADRANSPLHF. The CDR3 nucleotides read TGCGCCAGGGCCGCGGACAGGGCCAATTCACCCCTCCACTTT.

The chain combines TRBV7-8 with TRBJ2-5; tentative D call: TRBD1 (6 bases). The CDR3 contains 16 residues. Germline loops: CDR1 SGHVS, CDR2 FQNEAQ. V lost 6 bases and J 1 base, leaving 18 bases between the germline ends. Written as DNA, the CDR3 is TGTGCCAGCAGACTTGACGTAGGACAGCCCCAAGAGACCCAGTACTTC. Translation gives CASRLDVGQPQETQYF.

This chain connects TRBV11-2 to TRBJ2-7, with unresolved D. The V end lost 5 bases, the J end lost 2 bases, and 7 bases lay between the germline ends. The CDR3 extends over 12 amino acids. Germline V gene sequence: CDR1 SGHAT, CDR2 FQNNGV. CDR3: CASSPWPYEQYF. DNA of the CDR3: TGTGCCAGCAGCCCGTGGCCCTACGAGCAGTACTTC.

The chain combines TRBV11-3 with TRBJ1-2; 11 nucleotides match TRBD1. V shed 5 bases, J shed 8 bases, and the junction held 10 bases outside the gene matches. The CDR3 contains 15 residues. The V gene's germline CDR1 is SGHNT and CDR2 YENEEA. CDR3 residues: CASSLGQGALGGYTF. The CDR3 DNA sequence: TGTGCCAGCAGCCTCGGACAGGGGGCGTTAGGCGGCTACACCTTC. Together with reference TRBV11-3 and TRBJ1-2, the CDR3 gives the full variable domain: EAGVVQSPRYKIIEKKQPVAFWCNPISGHNTLYWYLQNLGQGPELLIRYENEEAVDDSQLPKDRFSAERLKGVDSTLKIQPAELGDSAVYLCASSLGQGALGGYTFGSGTRLTVV.

The V call is TRBV7-9, the J call TRBJ2-7; no definite D call. Germline lookup yields CDR1 SEHNR and CDR2 FQNEAQ (reference sequence). This CDR3 region has 13 residues. The V end was cut by 3 bases, the J end by 2 bases, with 8 bases between. DNA of the CDR3: TGTGCCAGCAGCTTCAAGTGGACCTACGAGCAGTACTTC. This gives the protein CASSFKWTYEQYF.

At least ten counts were recorded for this clonotype. The rearrangement joins TRBV2 to TRBJ1-3, with D tentatively TRBD1 (5 bases). V lost 6 bases and J lost 0, with 12 bases in between. The CDR3 sequence is 15 residues long. Looked up from germline, CDR1 is SNHLY and CDR2 is FYNNEI. DNA for the CDR3: TGTGCCAGCAGGTCACAGGTTAGCTCTGGAAACACCATATATTTT. Its translation: CASRSQVSSGNTIYF.

The chain joins TRBV19 to TRBJ1-2; D might be TRBD1 (5 bases). CDR1 and CDR2 from the germline V gene are LNHDA and SQIVND (reference sequence). CDR3 size: 15 residues. V lost 6 bases and J lost 2, with 16 bases in between. The CDR3 nucleotides read TGTGCCAGTAGCCCCTTTGACAGTTTGAACTATGGCTACACCTTC. Protein product: CASSPFDSLNYGYTF.

This clonotype was recorded at least ten times. The chain recombines TRBV7-9 with TRBJ1-2; D is perhaps TRBD1 (5 bases). CDR1 SEHNR and CDR2 FQNEAQ come from the germline V gene (reference sequence). The CDR3 runs to 15 residues. The V end lost 4 bases, the J end lost 5 bases, and 17 bases lay between the germline ends. CDR3 sequence: CASSSMTGGDYGYTF. CDR3 in DNA: TGTGCCAGCAGCTCTATGACCGGGGGGGATTATGGCTACACCTTC.

This sequence joins TRBV20-1 and TRBJ1-5; D is ambiguous. CDR1 is DFQATT and CDR2 is SNEGSKA in the germline V gene (reference sequence). The CDR3 consists of 15 residues. V shed 4 bases and J shed 4 bases, with 17 bases lying between them. This CDR3 is CSAKNLGTGNQPQHF. CDR3 DNA: TGCAGTGCTAAGAATTTAGGCACGGGGAATCAGCCCCAGCATTTT.

This clonotype has only a few counts. This chain links TRBV11-2 with TRBJ2-7; 8 nucleotides align to TRBD1. CDR3 length equals 15 residues. The germline CDR1 and CDR2 sequences are SGHAT and FQNNGV. V lost 5 bases and J lost 4; bases outside the gene matches: 10. CDR3 nucleotides: TGTGCCAGCAGCCCCACGGGCCAGGGGGCTTACGAGCAGTACTTC. Protein sequence: CASSPTGQGAYEQYF. Full variable domain (rest looked up from reference TRBV11-2 and TRBJ2-7): EAGVAQSPRYKIIEKRQSVAFWCNPISGHATLYWYQQILGQGPKLLIQFQNNGVVDDSQLPKDRFSAERLKGVDSTLKIQPAKLEDSAVYLCASSPTGQGAYEQYFGPGTRLTVT.

This clonotype was observed at least ten times. V and J are TRBV7-9 and TRBJ2-7; D is unresolved. Germline V CDR1 and CDR2: SEHNR, FQNEAQ (reference sequence). CDR3 length: 13 residues. V lost 6 bases, J lost 7 bases, and 16 bases lay in between. In DNA form, the CDR3 reads TGTGCCAGCAGTTATGTGGGAACGAGGGAGCAGTACTTC. It codes for CASSYVGTREQYF.

V is TRBV29-1 and J is TRBJ1-2; D not certain. V shed 3 bases and J shed 2 bases, with 16 bases lying between them. The CDR3 is made up of 15 amino acids. The germline V gene has CDR1 SQVTM and CDR2 ANQGSEA. The CDR3 protein is CSVDLQVSSNYGYTF. The DNA for the CDR3 is TGCAGCGTTGATCTCCAGGTATCATCGAACTATGGCTACACCTTC.

This chain joins TRBV15 and TRBJ2-5, with unresolved D. Trimming pared 5 bases from V and 0 bases from J, leaving 10 bases between. The length of the CDR3 is 14 residues. CDR1 is LNHNV and CDR2 is YYDKDF in the germline V gene (reference sequence). DNA for the CDR3: TGTGCCACCAGCTCCTTTAAGTACCAAGAGACCCAGTACTTC. Translated, it gives CATSSFKYQETQYF.

In this sample, this clonotype turned up many times. This sequence joins TRBV2 and TRBJ2-5; the match to TRBD2 covers 7 bases. Germline V gene data show CDR1 as SNHLY and CDR2 as FYNNEI. The V gene end was trimmed by 6 bases and the J gene end by 5 bases; junction bases not matched to a gene: 9. The CDR3 is made up of 14 amino acids. The CDR3 sequence: CASRGTSVGETQYF. The CDR3, as DNA: TGTGCCAGCAGGGGAACTAGCGTTGGGGAGACCCAGTACTTC.

This chain joins TRBV2 and TRBJ1-1; no clear D. V dropped 2 bases and J dropped 4 bases, with 11 bases sitting between them. Germline CDR1 SNHLY, CDR2 FYNNEI. The length of the CDR3 is 14 residues. The CDR3 DNA reads as TGTGCCAGCAGTGAAACCCTGGGGAGCACTGAAGCTTTCTTT. Protein sequence: CASSETLGSTEAFF.

This clonotype was counted ten times or more. The rearrangement links TRBV7-3 to TRBJ1-1; a possible D gene is TRBD1 (5 bases). The germline gives CDR1 SGHTA, CDR2 FQGTGA. V gave up 5 bases and J gave up 3 bases, with 10 bases separating them. This CDR3 is 13 amino acids long. The CDR3 protein is CASSRDSDTEAFF. CDR3 coding DNA: TGTGCCAGCAGCCGCGACAGTGACACTGAAGCTTTCTTT.

This clonotype was detected ten times or more. This rearrangement joins TRBV20-1 to TRBJ2-5, with 8 bases identical to TRBD1. Germline values: CDR1 DFQATT, CDR2 SNEGSKA (reference sequence). The CDR3 has 15 amino acids. Trimming took 2 bases from V and 5 from J; bases not matched to a gene: 10. The CDR3, as DNA: TGCAGTGCTAGAAGAGACAGGGGCCCGGGTGAGACCCAGTACTTC. It specifies CSARRDRGPGETQYF.

The table lists this clonotype with many counts. The DNA is left out, because the CDR3 cannot be placed on it with certainty; the CDR3 is given as TCRdb lists it. V and J are TRBV7-9 and TRBJ2-7; no DNA check was done on the table's D call, TRBD1. Germline-derived CDR1 and CDR2 are SEHNR and FQNEAQ (reference sequence). Termini included, the CDR3 measures 20 amino acids. CDR3 residues: CASSIYLCSVEGGTVYEQYF.

There are a few counts of this clonotype. This chain links TRBV18 with TRBJ1-6, with D perhaps matching TRBD1 (5 bases). V lost 6 bases, J lost 7 bases, and 16 bases lay in between. The CDR3 runs to 15 residues. Germline V gene data show CDR1 as KGHSH and CDR2 as LQKENI. The CDR3 spells CASSGTAMGNSPLHF. The CDR3 coding sequence is TGTGCCAGCTCCGGGACGGCCATGGGAAATTCACCCCTCCACTTT.

This clonotype was counted only a few times. The chain uses TRBV24-1 and TRBJ1-5; D possibly corresponds to TRBD1 (5 bases). The CDR3 is 16 amino acids. Trimming left V 2 bases short and J 0 bases short, with 10 bases between. From germline, CDR1 is KGHDR and CDR2 SFDVKD. This chain's CDR3 is CATSDSRGGSNQPQHF. In DNA form, the CDR3 reads TGTGCCACCAGTGATTCCCGCGGGGGTAGCAATCAGCCCCAGCATTTT.

The chain uses TRBV29-1 and TRBJ2-7; D tentatively reads TRBD1 or TRBD2 (5 bases each). CDR1 and CDR2 from the germline V gene are SQVTM and ANQGSEA. V was pared by 2 bases and J by 0 bases, with 14 bases between. The CDR3 is made up of 15 amino acids. CDR3 loop: CSVEFRDGSSYEQYF. CDR3 coding DNA: TGCAGCGTTGAATTCAGGGACGGCAGCTCCTACGAGCAGTACTTC.

The chain links TRBV5-1 to TRBJ2-3; 7 bases align to TRBD1. CDR3 length equals 14 residues. V was pared by 4 bases and J by 2 bases, with 4 bases of the junction left unmatched. Germline assignment: CDR1 SGHRS and CDR2 YFSETQ. The CDR3 DNA is TGCGCCAGCAGCATTGGACAGGCCACAGATACGCAGTATTTT. It specifies CASSIGQATDTQYF. The whole variable domain, remainder taken from reference TRBV5-1 and TRBJ2-3, is KAGVTQTPRYLIKTRGQQVTLSCSPISGHRSVSWYQQTPGQGLQFLFEYFSETQRNKGNFPGRFSGRQFSNSRSEMNVSTLELGDSALYLCASSIGQATDTQYFGPGTRLTVL.